This T cell receptor (beta chain) was identified during a study of blood T cell repertoires in COVID-19. Background on the study: From T cells, B-cell-depleted T cells, or PBMCs came the material, which was cDNA or gDNA.

CDR3 size: 15 residues. Trimming took 4 bases from V and 0 from J, leaving 11 bases between them. From germline, CDR1 is SGHRS and CDR2 YFSETQ. Sequencing was performed with immunoSEQ multiplex PCR; in TCRdb, only in-frame clones are kept and a portion is missing. Of about 270,000 clones listed, roughly 84% are singletons. What was sequenced was peripheral blood. The clonotype originates from a human donor with COVID-19, enrolled during active disease. The donor label of this sample is uncertain. This chain connects TRBV5-1 to TRBJ2-1; D perhaps matches TRBD2 (5 bases). CDR3 in DNA: TGCGCCAGCAGCGCGGGCCCGAGCTCCTACAATGAGCAGTTCTTC. Protein sequence: CASSAGPSSYNEQFF.